The 11 T cell receptor beta chains given below trace back to one sample, sequenced in a study of spatial heterogeneity in lung cancer. As for time point: sample taken at primary tumor resection. The sequenced material consisted of unsorted whole RNA from tumor, nontumor lung or frozen PBMC. TCRdb re-called the 5' RACE reads with MiXCR, one entry per CDR3 protein. This table holds some 37,000 distinct CDR3 sequences, 4% to 6% found once. The sequencing here drew on PBMCs, taken at surgery. Source of these receptors: a female donor with early-stage non-small cell lung cancer.

This clonotype occurred many times. The chain employs TRBV27 and TRBJ2-7; D may be TRBD2 (7 bases). Trimming removed 4 bases from V and 3 bases from J, with 16 bases in between. The germline V gene has CDR1 MNHEY and CDR2 SMNVEV (reference sequence). The CDR3 runs to 15 residues. CDR3 loop: CASSSFGGARYEQYF. The CDR3 DNA reads TGTGCCAGCAGTTCGTTTGGGGGGGCGCGCTACGAGCAGTACTTC.

This clonotype has ten or more counts. The chain couples TRBV3-1 to TRBJ1-3; D is undetermined. Germline V gives CDR1 LGHDT, CDR2 YNNKEL (reference sequence). V was cut by 5 bases and J by 1 base, with 15 bases left in between. CDR3 length: 16 residues. The CDR3 region is CASSVSSAWSGNTIYF. The CDR3 DNA is TGTGCCAGCAGCGTCAGCTCGGCGTGGTCTGGAAACACCATATATTTT.

The CDR3 coding sequence is TGTGCCAGCAGTTACGCCAGGGGGCGGGAGCAGTACTTC. Its translation is CASSYARGREQYF. This chain connects TRBV6-5 to TRBJ2-7; 8 positions match TRBD1. V lost 2 bases and J lost 7; bases outside the gene matches: 4. The CDR3 is 13 amino acids. The germline V gene has CDR1 MNHEY and CDR2 SVGAGI.

This chain joins TRBV5-1 and TRBJ1-2; 7 positions agree with TRBD1. The CDR3 has 13 residues. V gave up 4 bases and J gave up 4 bases; unmatched junction bases: 4. The germline gives CDR1 SGHRS, CDR2 YFSETQ. CDR3: CASSRDSLYGYTF. DNA of the CDR3: TGCGCCAGCAGCCGGGACAGCCTCTATGGCTACACCTTC. Drawing the rest from reference TRBV5-1 and TRBJ1-2, the complete variable domain is KAGVTQTPRYLIKTRGQQVTLSCSPISGHRSVSWYQQTPGQGLQFLFEYFSETQRNKGNFPGRFSGRQFSNSRSEMNVSTLELGDSALYLCASSRDSLYGYTFGSGTRLTVV.

This clonotype was picked up a small number of times. J is TRBJ2-1 and V is TRBV4-1; D possibly matches TRBD1 or TRBD2 (5 bases each). The germline CDR1 and CDR2 sequences are MGHRA and YSYEKL. The V end lost 3 bases, the J end lost 12 bases, and 12 bases lay between the germline ends. The CDR3 spans 12 residues. As DNA, the CDR3 is TGCGCCAGCAGCCAGGCCGGGGCTCGGCAGTTCTTC. The encoded protein is CASSQAGARQFF.

The table lists this clonotype with a few counts. This sequence joins TRBV20-1 and TRBJ1-6; possibly TRBD1 for D (5 bases). Germline CDR1 and CDR2: DFQATT and SNEGSKA (reference sequence). CDR3 size: 13 residues. Between the trimmed V and J ends, which lost 6 bases and 7 bases, there was a span of 13 bases. This CDR3 reads CSAPGTLNSPLHF. CDR3 DNA: TGCAGTGCGCCCGGGACTTTGAATTCACCCCTCCACTTT.

This clonotype was seen a few times. The V gene is TRBV30, the J gene TRBJ1-5; possible D gene TRBD1, 5 bases. The germline V gene encodes CDR1 GTSNPN and CDR2 SVGIG (reference sequence). Between the trimmed V and J ends, which lost 1 base and 3 bases, there was a span of 10 bases. The length of the CDR3 is 14 residues. The CDR3 loop is CAWSGQYNNQPQHF. CDR3 DNA sequence: TGTGCCTGGAGTGGACAGTACAACAATCAGCCCCAGCATTTT.

This clonotype was seen ten or more times. Here the CDR3 DNA reads TGCAGCGTCGAAAAGGTCCCTAATACGCAGTATTTT. It translates to CSVEKVPNTQYF. The gene calls are TRBV29-1 and TRBJ2-3; D unresolved. The germline gives CDR1 SQVTM, CDR2 ANQGSEA. CDR3 length equals 12 residues. V was trimmed by 6 bases and J by 7 bases, leaving 14 bases between them.

This clonotype turned up a few times. The chain employs TRBV11-2 and TRBJ2-3, with 9 bases matching TRBD1. CDR3 length equals 13 residues. In germline, CDR1 is SGHAT, CDR2 FQNNGV. The V gene end was trimmed by 4 bases and the J gene end by 7 bases; junction bases not matched to a gene: 3. The chain's CDR3 is CASSSDRGNTQYF. In DNA, the CDR3 is TGTGCCAGCAGCTCGGACAGGGGAAATACGCAGTATTTT. Variable domain in full (rest from reference TRBV11-2 and TRBJ2-3): EAGVAQSPRYKIIEKRQSVAFWCNPISGHATLYWYQQILGQGPKLLIQFQNNGVVDDSQLPKDRFSAERLKGVDSTLKIQPAKLEDSAVYLCASSSDRGNTQYFGPGTRLTVL.

This clonotype was seen at least ten times. This chain links TRBV6-5 with TRBJ1-1, with a weak D call TRBD1 (5 bases). Trimming left V 7 bases short and J 1 base short, with 13 bases between. Germline assignment: CDR1 MNHEY and CDR2 SVGAGI. The CDR3 has 14 amino acids. The CDR3 nucleotides read TGTGCCAGCAAAACGGGACTCCCGAACACTGAAGCTTTCTTT. Translation gives CASKTGLPNTEAFF.

This clonotype was picked up a small number of times. The chain combines TRBV2 with TRBJ1-2, with D hard to call. This CDR3 is 13 amino acids long. Per the germline V gene, CDR1 is SNHLY and CDR2 is FYNNEI. Trimming shortened V by 5 bases and J by 2 bases, and 9 bases separated the two germline ends. The chain's CDR3 is CASSLTRNYGYTF. In nucleotides, the CDR3 is TGTGCCAGCAGTCTTACGAGGAACTATGGCTACACCTTC.